A selection of T cell receptor beta chains follows, all from one sample in a study of blood T cell repertoires in COVID-19. Only in-frame clones appear in the TCRdb table, and some are missing; sequencing was by immunoSEQ multiplex PCR. The sample lists 65,000 to 75,000 clones; 60% to 80% were seen once. Sequenced sample: peripheral blood. The source of these receptors is a human donor in a cohort sampled during active COVID-19. The CDR3 runs from the conserved cysteine through the conserved F or W. Fields, in order: CDR3 DNA, CDR3 protein, D gene, V gene, J gene, clone size. D genes are given only for firm matches. For some rows the clone size is stated as once, few or many, or as a class when expanded; others skip it.

CDR3 DNA: TGTGCCAGCTCACCCGGCAGGACAGATAGCAATCAGCCCCAGCATTTT
CDR3 protein: CASSPGRTDSNQPQHF
D gene: .
V gene: TRBV18
J gene: TRBJ1-5
clone size: .

CDR3 DNA: TGTGCCAGCAGTTTGGGACTAGGGACCGGGGAGCTGTTTTTT
CDR3 protein: CASSLGLGTGELFF
D gene: TRBD2
V gene: TRBV6-2/TRBV6-3
J gene: TRBJ2-2
clone size: .

CDR3 DNA: TGTGCCAGCAGCCCCCGGGGGGGGGAGACCCAGTACTTC
CDR3 protein: CASSPRGGETQYF
D gene: TRBD2
V gene: TRBV11-3
J gene: TRBJ2-5
clone size: once

CDR3 DNA: TGTGCCAGCAGTCCGCTAGCGTCAACAGATACGCAGTATTTT
CDR3 protein: CASSPLASTDTQYF
D gene: .
V gene: TRBV7-3
J gene: TRBJ2-3
clone size: .

CDR3 DNA: TGCGCCAGCAGCCAAGATCCTAGCGGGGGATATGAGCAGTTCTTC
CDR3 protein: CASSQDPSGGYEQFF
D gene: TRBD2
V gene: TRBV4-3
J gene: TRBJ2-1
clone size: .

CDR3 DNA: TGTGCCAGCAGTGAACAGCGGGGGCCCTACAATGAGCAGTTCTTC
CDR3 protein: CASSEQRGPYNEQFF
D gene: TRBD2
V gene: TRBV2
J gene: TRBJ2-1
clone size: .

CDR3 DNA: TGTGCCTGGAACCGGGGACTCTCCTACAATGAGCAGTTCTTC
CDR3 protein: CAWNRGLSYNEQFF
D gene: .
V gene: TRBV30
J gene: TRBJ2-1
clone size: .

CDR3 DNA: TGTGCCAGCAGTTTTAACCGGGAGCAGTACTTC
CDR3 protein: CASSFNREQYF
D gene: .
V gene: TRBV5-6
J gene: TRBJ2-7
clone size: .

CDR3 DNA: TGTGCCAGCAGCTTAGCGGGCCCCGGCGAAAAACTGTTTTTT
CDR3 protein: CASSLAGPGEKLFF
D gene: .
V gene: TRBV7-2
J gene: TRBJ1-4
clone size: .

CDR3 DNA: TGTGCCAGCAGCTTAATCCAGGGCCCTGAAGCTTTCTTT
CDR3 protein: CASSLIQGPEAFF
D gene: .
V gene: TRBV7-9
J gene: TRBJ1-1
clone size: .

CDR3 DNA: TGCGCCAGCAGCCCTTATGGCCAGGCGAACACTGAAGCTTTCTTT
CDR3 protein: CASSPYGQANTEAFF
D gene: .
V gene: TRBV4-1
J gene: TRBJ1-1
clone size: .

CDR3 DNA: TGCGCCAGCAGCCCGCGGACAGGGGCAGATACGCAGTATTTT
CDR3 protein: CASSPRTGADTQYF
D gene: TRBD1
V gene: TRBV4-3
J gene: TRBJ2-3
clone size: .

CDR3 DNA: TGTGCCAGTAGTATAAGGGGGAGCTCCTACGAGCAGTACTTC
CDR3 protein: CASSIRGSSYEQYF
D gene: .
V gene: TRBV19
J gene: TRBJ2-7
clone size: .

CDR3 DNA: TGTGCCAGCAGACCGACCCGGACTAGCGGGTCCTACAATGAGCAGTTCTTC
CDR3 protein: CASRPTRTSGSYNEQFF
D gene: TRBD2
V gene: TRBV7-8
J gene: TRBJ2-1
clone size: few

CDR3 DNA: TGTGCCAGCACCTCTCGAGGGACAGTACCGAATGAGCAGTTCTTC
CDR3 protein: CASTSRGTVPNEQFF
D gene: TRBD1
V gene: TRBV7-2
J gene: TRBJ2-1
clone size: .

CDR3 DNA: TGTGCCAGCAGTTACTCTCCAGGGGGGTATGAGACCCAGTACTTC
CDR3 protein: CASSYSPGGYETQYF
D gene: .
V gene: TRBV6-5
J gene: TRBJ2-5
clone size: .

CDR3 DNA: TGTGCCAGCAGCTGGGACAGGGGAGACTATGGCTACACCTTC
CDR3 protein: CASSWDRGDYGYTF
D gene: TRBD1
V gene: TRBV3-1/TRBV3-2
J gene: TRBJ1-2
clone size: .

CDR3 DNA: TGTGCCTGGAGCAGGACAGGGAGGAACACTGAAGCTTTCTTT
CDR3 protein: CAWSRTGRNTEAFF
D gene: TRBD1
V gene: TRBV30
J gene: TRBJ1-1
clone size: medium-sized

CDR3 DNA: TGTGCCAGCATTCGAGCGACAGGGGGTAACTATGGCTACACCTTC
CDR3 protein: CASIRATGGNYGYTF
D gene: TRBD1
V gene: TRBV6-5
J gene: TRBJ1-2
clone size: few

CDR3 DNA: TGTGCCAGCAGTTACTCAATCAGGGGGCCCTACGAGCAGTACTTC
CDR3 protein: CASSYSIRGPYEQYF
D gene: TRBD1
V gene: TRBV6-5
J gene: TRBJ2-7
clone size: .

CDR3 DNA: TGTGCCAGCAGCCCCGTAGCGGGCCTCTCCTACAATGAGCAGTTCTTC
CDR3 protein: CASSPVAGLSYNEQFF
D gene: TRBD2
V gene: TRBV7-3
J gene: TRBJ2-1
clone size: .

CDR3 DNA: TGCGCCAGCAGCCAAGTCGTGGGGGCGCGCACCGGGGAGCTGTTTTTT
CDR3 protein: CASSQVVGARTGELFF
D gene: .
V gene: TRBV4-1
J gene: TRBJ2-2
clone size: .